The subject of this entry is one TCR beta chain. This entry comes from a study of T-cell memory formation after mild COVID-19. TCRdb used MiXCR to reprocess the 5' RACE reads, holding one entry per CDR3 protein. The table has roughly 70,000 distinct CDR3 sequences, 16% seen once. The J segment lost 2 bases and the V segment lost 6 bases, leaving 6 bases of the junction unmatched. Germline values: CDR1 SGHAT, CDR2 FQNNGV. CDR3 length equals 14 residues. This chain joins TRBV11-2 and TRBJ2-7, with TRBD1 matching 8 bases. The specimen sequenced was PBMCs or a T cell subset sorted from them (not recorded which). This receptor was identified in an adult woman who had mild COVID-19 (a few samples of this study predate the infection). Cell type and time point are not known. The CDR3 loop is CASRGQASPYEQYF. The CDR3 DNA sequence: TGTGCCAGCAGGGGACAGGCCTCTCCCTACGAGCAGTACTTC.